This TCR beta chain came from a study of T cell changes during pregnancy in multiple sclerosis (dated by TCRdb to between 2018 and 2021). Study-level background: The study examined how the T cell repertoire changed over the course of pregnancy in women with multiple sclerosis.

V is clipped by 8 bases and J by 2 bases, and the sequence between their germline boundaries is 17 bases long. CDR3 length: 15 amino acids, cysteine to phenylalanine. Kept here is only the CDR3 DNA, which spans 45 bases and is read in frame from base 1. CDR1 is given as SGHTA and CDR2 as FQGNSA, both from the germline V gene. Turning to this clone: Its antigen is unknown. The record has no base qualities; no much larger clone is one base away.

Libraries came from the immunoSEQ multiplex PCR assay. Here the immuneACCESS table is served through TCRdb, limited to in-frame sequences with V and J called. Missing clones are a known gap in these copies; in checked studies unresolved V genes cover under half, and the rest lacks a known reason. The sample table lists tens of thousands of clones, 70% to 90% of them with a count of one. The ten largest make up about 1.1% of the sample. This material consisted of CD4+ T cells from peripheral blood mononuclear cells, taken in the first trimester of pregnancy. The rearrangement combines TRBV7-2 with TRBJ2-3, with TRBD2 tentatively as D gene (5 bases match). The receptor was derived from a female donor in good health, enrolled as a control in a pregnancy study. The nucleotide sequence reads as follows: TGTGCCAGCGCGAGAGCCCCGGGGAACACAGATACGCAGTATTTT. This yields the protein CASARAPGNTDTQYF.